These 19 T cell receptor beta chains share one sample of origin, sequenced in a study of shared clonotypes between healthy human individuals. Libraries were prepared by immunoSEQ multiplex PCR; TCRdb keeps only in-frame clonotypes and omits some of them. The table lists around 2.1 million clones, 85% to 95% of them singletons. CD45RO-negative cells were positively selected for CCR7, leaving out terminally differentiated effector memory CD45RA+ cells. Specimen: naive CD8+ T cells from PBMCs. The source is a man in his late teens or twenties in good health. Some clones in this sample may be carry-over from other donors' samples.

This chain's CDR3 is CASSFWSGGSYEQYF. The CDR3 DNA reads TGTGCCAGCAGCTTTTGGAGCGGCGGCTCCTACGAGCAGTACTTC. V and J are TRBV7-2 and TRBJ2-7, with a tentative D call TRBD2 (5 bases). The CDR3 sequence is 15 residues long. V gave up 3 bases and J gave up 0 bases, with 12 bases separating them. Germline V CDR1 and CDR2: SGHTA, FQGNSA.

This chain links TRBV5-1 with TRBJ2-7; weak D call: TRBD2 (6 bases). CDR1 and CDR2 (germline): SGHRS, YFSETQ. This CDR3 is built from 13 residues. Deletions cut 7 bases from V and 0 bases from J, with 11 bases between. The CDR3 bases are TGCGCCAGCGCTTGGGGGGACTCCTACGAGCAGTACTTC. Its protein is CASAWGDSYEQYF. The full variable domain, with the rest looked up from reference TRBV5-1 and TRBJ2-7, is KAGVTQTPRYLIKTRGQQVTLSCSPISGHRSVSWYQQTPGQGLQFLFEYFSETQRNKGNFPGRFSGRQFSNSRSEMNVSTLELGDSALYLCASAWGDSYEQYFGPGTRLTVT.

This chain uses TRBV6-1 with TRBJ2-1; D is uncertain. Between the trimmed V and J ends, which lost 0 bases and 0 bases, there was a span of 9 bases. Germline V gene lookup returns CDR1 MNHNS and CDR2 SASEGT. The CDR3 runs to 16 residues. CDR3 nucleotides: TGTGCCAGCAGTGAAGCTGTGTCGGACTCCTACAATGAGCAGTTCTTC. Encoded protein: CASSEAVSDSYNEQFF.

The DNA of the CDR3 is TGTGCCAGTAGTATAGATGGGAGCCCAGGCGACGAGCAGTACTTC. Translating it yields CASSIDGSPGDEQYF. The gene calls are TRBV19 and TRBJ2-7; D may be TRBD2 (5 bases). CDR3 size: 15 residues. The germline CDR1 and CDR2 sequences are LNHDA and SQIVND (reference sequence). V was cut by 0 bases and J by 5 bases, with 14 bases left in between.

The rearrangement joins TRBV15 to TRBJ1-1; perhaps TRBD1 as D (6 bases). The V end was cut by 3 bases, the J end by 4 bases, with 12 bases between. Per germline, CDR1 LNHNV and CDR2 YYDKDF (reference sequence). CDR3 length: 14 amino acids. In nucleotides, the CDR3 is TGTGCCACCAGCAGGAAAACAGGGCTCACTGAAGCTTTCTTT. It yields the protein CATSRKTGLTEAFF.

CDR3 sequence reads: CASSYKTLAGGPYEQYF. CDR3 coding DNA: TGTGCCAGCAGTTACAAAACACTAGCGGGAGGCCCCTACGAGCAGTACTTC. The chain recombines TRBV27 with TRBJ2-7; TRBD2 agrees at 12 bases. The V gene's germline CDR1 is MNHEY and CDR2 SMNVEV (reference sequence). V trimming: 4 bases; J trimming: 2 bases; junction bases outside the gene matches: 9. This CDR3 is built from 17 residues.

In DNA, the CDR3 is TGTGCCAGCAGCCAAACAAAAAGGGGCACCGGGGAGCTGTTTTTT. This encodes CASSQTKRGTGELFF. V and J are TRBV7-7 and TRBJ2-2, with D perhaps matching TRBD1 (5 bases). V was cut by 5 bases and J by 4 bases, with 14 bases left in between. CDR3 length: 15 residues. CDR1 and CDR2 (germline): SSHAT, FNYEAQ (reference sequence).

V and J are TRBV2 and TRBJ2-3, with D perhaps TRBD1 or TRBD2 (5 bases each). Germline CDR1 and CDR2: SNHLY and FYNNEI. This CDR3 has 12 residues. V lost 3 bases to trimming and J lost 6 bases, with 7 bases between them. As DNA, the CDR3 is TGTGCCAGCAGTGACAGGGAGGATACGCAGTATTTT. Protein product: CASSDREDTQYF.

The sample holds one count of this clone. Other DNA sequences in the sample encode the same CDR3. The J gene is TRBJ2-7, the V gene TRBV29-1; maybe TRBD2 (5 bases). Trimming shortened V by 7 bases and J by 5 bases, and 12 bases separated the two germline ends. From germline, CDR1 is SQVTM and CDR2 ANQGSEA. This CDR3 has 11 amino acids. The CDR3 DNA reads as TGCAGCGCGCGTAGAGGGAACGAGCAGTACTTC. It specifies CSARRGNEQYF.

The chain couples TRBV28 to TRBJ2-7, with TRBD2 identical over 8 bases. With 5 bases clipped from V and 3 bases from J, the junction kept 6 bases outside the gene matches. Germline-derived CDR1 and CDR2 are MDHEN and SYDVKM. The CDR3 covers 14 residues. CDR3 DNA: TGTGCCAGCAGTAATACCGGGACTAGCTACGAGCAGTACTTC. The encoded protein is CASSNTGTSYEQYF.

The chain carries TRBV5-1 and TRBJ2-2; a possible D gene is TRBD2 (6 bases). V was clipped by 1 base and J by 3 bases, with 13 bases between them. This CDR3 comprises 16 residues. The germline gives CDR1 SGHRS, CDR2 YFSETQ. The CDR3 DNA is TGCGCCAGCAGCTTGCGGGCTAGCGCAGACACCGGGGAGCTGTTTTTT. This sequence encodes CASSLRASADTGELFF.

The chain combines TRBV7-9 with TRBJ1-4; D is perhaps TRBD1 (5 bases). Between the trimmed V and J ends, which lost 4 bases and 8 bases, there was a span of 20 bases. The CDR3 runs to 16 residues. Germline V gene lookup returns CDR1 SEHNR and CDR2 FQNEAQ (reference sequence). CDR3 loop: CASSYPPGTKEEKLFF. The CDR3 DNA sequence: TGTGCCAGCAGCTATCCCCCCGGGACTAAAGAGGAAAAACTGTTTTTT.

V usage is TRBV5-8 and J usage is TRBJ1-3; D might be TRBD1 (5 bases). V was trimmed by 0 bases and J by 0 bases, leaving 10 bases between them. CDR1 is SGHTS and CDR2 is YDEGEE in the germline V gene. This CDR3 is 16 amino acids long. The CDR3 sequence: CASSLAADSSGNTIYF. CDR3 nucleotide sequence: TGTGCCAGCAGCTTGGCTGCCGACAGCTCTGGAAACACCATATATTTT.

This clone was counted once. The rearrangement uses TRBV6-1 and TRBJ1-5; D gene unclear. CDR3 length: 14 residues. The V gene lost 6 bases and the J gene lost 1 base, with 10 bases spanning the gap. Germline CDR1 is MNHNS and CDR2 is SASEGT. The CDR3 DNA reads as TGTGCCAGCAGGCTGGATCAAAGCAATCAGCCCCAGCATTTT. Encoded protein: CASRLDQSNQPQHF.

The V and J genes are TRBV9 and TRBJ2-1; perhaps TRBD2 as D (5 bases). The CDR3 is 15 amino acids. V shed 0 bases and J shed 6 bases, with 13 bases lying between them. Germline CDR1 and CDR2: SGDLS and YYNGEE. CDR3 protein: CASSVAVGEFNEQFF. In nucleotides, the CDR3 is TGTGCCAGCAGCGTAGCGGTCGGGGAATTCAATGAGCAGTTCTTC.

CDR3 amino acids: CASYGADTQYF. The CDR3 nucleotides are TGTGCCAGCTACGGGGCAGATACGCAGTATTTT. The V and J genes are TRBV6-6 and TRBJ2-3, with D possibly TRBD2 on 5 matching bases. CDR1 and CDR2 (germline): MNHNY, SVGAGI (reference sequence). This CDR3 is built from 11 residues. The ends were cut back, 8 bases at V and 4 bases at J, with 7 bases in the middle.

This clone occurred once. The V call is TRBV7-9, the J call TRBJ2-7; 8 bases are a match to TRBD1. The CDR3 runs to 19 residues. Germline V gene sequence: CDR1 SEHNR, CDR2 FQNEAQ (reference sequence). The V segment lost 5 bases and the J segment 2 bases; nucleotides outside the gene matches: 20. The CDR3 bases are TGTGCCAGCAGCCCCGGCCATGCAGGACAGGGATACTCACCCTACGAGCAGTACTTC. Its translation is CASSPGHAGQGYSPYEQYF.

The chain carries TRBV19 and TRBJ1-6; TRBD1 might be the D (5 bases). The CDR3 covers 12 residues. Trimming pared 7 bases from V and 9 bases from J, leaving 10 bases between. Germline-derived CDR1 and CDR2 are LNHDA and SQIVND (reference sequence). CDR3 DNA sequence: TGTGCCAGTATGAGTGGGACTTCACCCCTCCACTTT. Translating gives CASMSGTSPLHF.

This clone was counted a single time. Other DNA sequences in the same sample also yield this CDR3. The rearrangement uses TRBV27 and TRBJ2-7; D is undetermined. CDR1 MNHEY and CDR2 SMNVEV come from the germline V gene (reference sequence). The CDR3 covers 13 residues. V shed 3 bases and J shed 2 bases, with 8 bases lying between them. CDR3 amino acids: CASSFGPTYEQYF. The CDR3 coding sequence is TGTGCCAGCAGTTTCGGCCCAACCTACGAGCAGTACTTC.